These 30 T cell receptor beta chains were sequenced from one sample in a study of blood T cell repertoires in COVID-19. Libraries were prepared by immunoSEQ multiplex PCR; TCRdb keeps only in-frame clonotypes and omits some of them. The sample lists 200,000 or so clones, 82% occurring once. The sequenced sample was peripheral blood. Receptors originate from a human donor with acute or convalescent COVID-19. The donor label of this sample is uncertain.

The gene calls are TRBV15 and TRBJ2-3; D gene ambiguous. CDR1 LNHNV and CDR2 YYDKDF come from the germline V gene (reference sequence). CDR3 length: 15 residues. V dropped 0 bases and J dropped 3 bases, with 10 bases sitting between them. The CDR3 DNA sequence: TGTGCCACCAGCAGAGATCGCCAGACTACAGATACGCAGTATTTT. Its translation is CATSRDRQTTDTQYF. The whole variable domain, remainder taken from reference TRBV15 and TRBJ2-3, is DAMVIQNPRYQVTQFGKPVTLSCSQTLNHNVMYWYQQKSSQAPKLLFHYYDKDFNNEADTPDNFQSRRPNTSFCFLDIRSPGLGDTAMYLCATSRDRQTTDTQYFGPGTRLTVL.

The chain has TRBV19 and TRBJ1-6, with unresolved D. CDR3 length: 12 residues. Germline-derived CDR1 and CDR2 are LNHDA and SQIVND (reference sequence). V shed 6 bases and J shed 5 bases, with 5 bases lying between them. The CDR3, as DNA: TGTGCCAGTAGGGGAGATAATTCACCCCTCCACTTT. Translation gives CASRGDNSPLHF.

This clone was counted between two and nine times. The chain combines TRBV15 with TRBJ1-4; 7 bases align to TRBD1. V lost 0 bases and J lost 0; bases outside the gene matches: 4. The length of the CDR3 is 17 residues. Germline assignment: CDR1 LNHNV and CDR2 YYDKDF (reference sequence). The CDR3 is CATSREAGGTTNEKLFF. Written as DNA, the CDR3 is TGTGCCACCAGCAGAGAGGCAGGGGGGACAACTAATGAAAAACTGTTTTTT.

The chain has TRBV5-1 and TRBJ1-5; possibly TRBD1 for D (6 bases). V was trimmed by 4 bases and J by 7 bases, leaving 15 bases between them. The CDR3 runs 14 residues. Germline V gives CDR1 SGHRS, CDR2 YFSETQ. The CDR3 DNA follows: TGCGCCAGCAGCGACGGACAGCGTGGCCAGCCCCAGCATTTT. Its protein is CASSDGQRGQPQHF.

The V and J genes are TRBV28 and TRBJ2-3; maybe TRBD2 (6 bases). The V end was cut by 3 bases, the J end by 2 bases, with 18 bases between. Germline assignment: CDR1 MDHEN and CDR2 SYDVKM. The CDR3 covers 17 residues. CDR3 in amino acids: CASSFIQTIAATDTQYF. DNA for the CDR3: TGTGCCAGCAGTTTTATCCAGACGATAGCGGCCACAGATACGCAGTATTTT.

The rearrangement uses TRBV11-2 and TRBJ2-2; 9 nucleotides agree with TRBD1. After removal of 5 bases from V and 6 bases from J, the junction contained 7 bases not matched to a gene. The CDR3 is 15 amino acids. Germline-derived CDR1 and CDR2 are SGHAT and FQNNGV. The CDR3 region has the DNA TGTGCCAGCAGCCCTATATGGACAGGGGCCGGGGAGCTGTTTTTT. Amino acid sequence: CASSPIWTGAGELFF.

This sequence joins TRBV5-4 and TRBJ2-1, with 7 bases that match TRBD1. The CDR3 spans 16 residues. The V gene's germline CDR1 is SGHNT and CDR2 YYREEE (reference sequence). V was clipped by 4 bases and J by 3 bases; unmatched bases: 10. The CDR3 spells CASSPPPGTDYNEQFF. In DNA form, the CDR3 reads TGTGCCAGCAGCCCCCCTCCCGGGACAGACTACAATGAGCAGTTCTTC.

The rearrangement uses TRBV19 and TRBJ2-2, with D perhaps TRBD1 (5 bases). The germline V gene has CDR1 LNHDA and CDR2 SQIVND (reference sequence). V lost 4 bases to trimming and J lost 7 bases, with 13 bases between them. The CDR3 is made up of 14 amino acids. CDR3 bases: TGTGCCAGTAGTACGCAGGGCCTCGGCGGGGAGCTGTTTTTT. Protein sequence: CASSTQGLGGELFF.

V usage is TRBV24-1 and J usage is TRBJ2-7; 9 bases line up with TRBD2. The germline gives CDR1 KGHDR, CDR2 SFDVKD. The CDR3 consists of 14 residues. The J segment lost 7 bases and the V segment lost 4 bases, leaving 7 bases of the junction unmatched. The CDR3 DNA reads as TGTGCCACCAGTGAAAGCGGGAGGTCAGAAGAGCAGTACTTC. Translation: CATSESGRSEEQYF.

The chain links TRBV5-1 to TRBJ2-7; unclear D gene. There are 14 residues in the CDR3. V dropped 4 bases and J dropped 0 bases, with 11 bases sitting between them. Germline CDR1 reads SGHRS; CDR2 reads YFSETQ. CDR3 residues: CASSVNGGSYEQYF. In DNA, the CDR3 is TGCGCCAGCAGCGTCAACGGCGGCTCCTACGAGCAGTACTTC.

The gene calls are TRBV9 and TRBJ2-1; 9 bases match TRBD1. The CDR3 is made up of 15 amino acids. Germline V gene lookup returns CDR1 SGDLS and CDR2 YYNGEE. The V and J ends lost 4 bases and 4 bases, in that order; junction bases with no gene match: 6. In nucleotides, the CDR3 is TGTGCCAGCAGCCTCCGGACAGGGGTATACAATGAGCAGTTCTTC. It yields the protein CASSLRTGVYNEQFF.

In this sample, this clone turned up many times. This chain connects TRBV3-1 (or the pseudogene TRBV3-2) to TRBJ1-5, with 10 bases aligning to TRBD1. After removal of 1 base from V and 0 bases from J, the junction contained 21 bases not matched to a gene. This CDR3 is 23 amino acids long. The germline V gene has CDR1 LGHDT and CDR2 YNNKEL (reference sequence). CDR3 nucleotides: TGTGCCAGCAGCCAAGGGCTCAATTGTAAAGACAGGGGGCCAAATCGTAGCAATCAGCCCCAGCATTTT. Protein sequence: CASSQGLNCKDRGPNRSNQPQHF.

This clone was seen a few times. The chain has TRBV6-1 and TRBJ1-3; D is perhaps TRBD1 (6 bases). The length of the CDR3 is 18 residues. V shed 1 base and J shed 0 bases, with 16 bases lying between them. The germline gives CDR1 MNHNS, CDR2 SASEGT. The DNA of the CDR3 is TGTGCCAGCAGTGAAGGCGGGCAGGGGAATCGCTCTGGAAACACCATATATTTT. Protein: CASSEGGQGNRSGNTIYF.

The rearrangement uses TRBV5-6 and TRBJ2-1; 8 bases agree with TRBD2. V shed 1 base and J 6 bases; nucleotides not matched to a gene: 6. Germline CDR1 and CDR2: SGHDT and YYEEEE. This CDR3 is built from 15 residues. This CDR3 is CASSLFSGKRNEQFF. CDR3 coding DNA: TGTGCCAGCAGCTTGTTTAGCGGGAAACGCAATGAGCAGTTCTTC.

V gene TRBV19 combines with J gene TRBJ1-1, with a tentative D call TRBD1 (5 bases). The CDR3 totals 16 residues. The V gene lost 2 bases and the J gene lost 2 bases, with 15 bases spanning the gap. Germline V gene lookup returns CDR1 LNHDA and CDR2 SQIVND (reference sequence). In nucleotides, the CDR3 is TGTGCCAGTAGTATAAGCCCCGGGACTGTTAACACTGAAGCTTTCTTT. It yields the protein CASSISPGTVNTEAFF. The complete variable domain, with remaining parts taken from reference TRBV19 and TRBJ1-1, reads DGGITQSPKYLFRKEGQNVTLSCEQNLNHDAMYWYRQDPGQGLRLIYYSQIVNDFQKGDIAEGYSVSREKKESFPLTVTSAQKNPTAFYLCASSISPGTVNTEAFFGQGTRLTVV.

This clone was detected once. The V call is TRBV11-1, the J call TRBJ2-2, with 10 bases that match TRBD1. The V gene end was trimmed by 4 bases and the J gene end by 5 bases; junction bases not matched to a gene: 4. CDR1 and CDR2 from the germline V gene are SGHAT and FQDESV (reference sequence). The CDR3 runs to 15 residues. This chain's CDR3 is CASSSRTGGTGELFF. CDR3 bases: TGTGCCAGCAGCTCCCGGACAGGGGGAACCGGGGAGCTGTTTTTT. Supplemented by reference TRBV11-1 and TRBJ2-2, the full variable domain reads EAEVAQSPRYKITEKSQAVAFWCDPISGHATLYWYRQILGQGPELLVQFQDESVVDDSQLPKDRFSAERLKGVDSTLKIQPAELGDSAMYLCASSSRTGGTGELFFGEGSRLTVL.

The V and J genes are TRBV9 and TRBJ2-1; 8 nucleotides agree with TRBD2. This CDR3 is built from 16 residues. CDR1 and CDR2 (germline): SGDLS, YYNGEE. The trim removed 0 bases at V and 9 bases at J, leaving 11 bases unmatched. CDR3 sequence: CASSVVPGGPGREQFF. CDR3 DNA sequence: TGTGCCAGCAGCGTAGTACCGGGAGGGCCAGGCCGTGAGCAGTTCTTC.

This chain uses TRBV11-2 with TRBJ2-7; D is unclear. Looked up from germline, CDR1 is SGHAT and CDR2 is FQNNGV. Trimming removed 3 bases from V and 4 bases from J, with 13 bases in between. The CDR3 covers 14 residues. The CDR3: CASSLFRQLYEQYF. Written as DNA, the CDR3 is TGTGCCAGCAGCTTGTTCAGGCAGTTATACGAGCAGTACTTC. Combining the CDR3 with reference TRBV11-2 and TRBJ2-7 gives the whole variable domain EAGVAQSPRYKIIEKRQSVAFWCNPISGHATLYWYQQILGQGPKLLIQFQNNGVVDDSQLPKDRFSAERLKGVDSTLKIQPAKLEDSAVYLCASSLFRQLYEQYFGPGTRLTVT.

CDR3 sequence reads: CAWTGQNNSPLHF. In DNA form, the CDR3 reads TGTGCCTGGACGGGACAGAATAATTCACCCCTCCACTTT. The rearrangement joins TRBV30 to TRBJ1-6; 7 bases agree with TRBD1. The germline CDR1 and CDR2 sequences are GTSNPN and SVGIG (reference sequence). The CDR3 has 13 residues. J was trimmed by 5 bases and V by 4 bases; bases with no gene match: 2.

The J gene is TRBJ2-3, the V gene TRBV13; tentative D call: TRBD2 (6 bases). The CDR3 has 19 amino acids. The V end lost 2 bases, the J end lost 4 bases, and 25 bases lay between the germline ends. Germline-derived CDR1 and CDR2 are PRHDT and FYEKMQ (reference sequence). The CDR3: CASSLWELADYSNADTQYF. CDR3 in DNA: TGTGCCAGCAGCTTATGGGAACTAGCAGATTATTCAAACGCAGATACGCAGTATTTT.

As DNA, the CDR3 is TGCGCCAGCAGCCAAGGGACTACGAACACCGGGGAGCTGTTTTTT. The encoded protein is CASSQGTTNTGELFF. This chain uses TRBV4-1 with TRBJ2-2, with D maybe TRBD2 (6 bases). Germline loops: CDR1 MGHRA, CDR2 YSYEKL. This CDR3 is 15 amino acids long. V lost 1 base, J lost 0 bases, and 6 bases lay in between.

The chain couples TRBV27 to TRBJ1-5; D remains ambiguous. From germline, CDR1 is MNHEY and CDR2 SMNVEV (reference sequence). This CDR3 is built from 15 residues. The V and J ends lost 8 bases and 4 bases respectively, with 18 bases between them. CDR3 DNA: TGTGCCAGCCGCTCTACCGGGAAAGGGAATCAGCCCCAGCATTTT. Translating it yields CASRSTGKGNQPQHF.

This clone has just one count. The chain joins TRBV12-3 or TRBV12-4 to TRBJ2-4, with D possibly TRBD1 on 5 matching bases. V gave up 4 bases and J gave up 9 bases, with 10 bases separating them. The length of the CDR3 is 12 residues. The CDR3 reads CASSSGKGIQYF. CDR3 nucleotide sequence: TGTGCCAGCAGTTCAGGGAAAGGCATTCAGTACTTC.

The gene calls are TRBV3-1 (or the pseudogene TRBV3-2) and TRBJ1-1, with unresolved D. Germline values: CDR1 LGHDT, CDR2 YNNKEL (reference sequence). V lost 3 bases to trimming and J lost 3 bases, with 11 bases between them. The CDR3 runs to 14 residues. CDR3 DNA: TGTGCCAGCAGCCATCAACTCGCGGACACTGAAGCTTTCTTT. Translated, it gives CASSHQLADTEAFF.

The DNA for the CDR3 is TGTGCCAGCAGCCAAGGGACTAGCGGGAGCTACAATGAGCAGTTCTTC. This sequence encodes CASSQGTSGSYNEQFF. The rearrangement joins TRBV4-2 to TRBJ2-1; the match to TRBD2 covers 13 bases. V dropped 1 base and J dropped 3; count of bases not matched to a gene: 0. The CDR3 runs 16 residues. Germline V gene sequence: CDR1 LGHNA, CDR2 YNFKEQ.

V usage is TRBV7-3 and J usage is TRBJ1-1; D gene ambiguous. Germline CDR1 is SGHTA and CDR2 is FQGTGA. The CDR3 contains 15 residues. V lost 4 bases, J lost 1 base, and 13 bases lay in between. CDR3 protein: CASSSSPSGNTEAFF. CDR3 coding DNA: TGTGCCAGCAGCTCCAGCCCCTCAGGGAACACTGAAGCTTTCTTT.

CDR3 sequence: CASSYQGQSYEQYF. DNA of the CDR3: TGTGCCAGCAGTTACCAGGGACAATCCTACGAGCAGTACTTC. The chain uses TRBV6-5 and TRBJ2-7, with D maybe TRBD1 (6 bases). Germline V gene data show CDR1 as MNHEY and CDR2 as SVGAGI. The CDR3 is 14 amino acids. V dropped 2 bases and J dropped 1 base, with 9 bases sitting between them.

The rearrangement joins TRBV5-4 to TRBJ2-2, with no clear D. Germline values: CDR1 SGHNT, CDR2 YYREEE (reference sequence). CDR3 size: 13 residues. V was shortened by 4 bases and J by 10 bases, with 14 bases between the two germline ends. The CDR3 nucleotides are TGTGCCAGCAGCCCGCCCCAGGCTTCGGAGCTGTTTTTT. Residues: CASSPPQASELFF. Full variable domain (missing parts from reference TRBV5-4 and TRBJ2-2): ETGVTQSPTHLIKTRGQQVTLRCSSQSGHNTVSWYQQALGQGPQFIFQYYREEENGRGNFPPRFSGLQFPNYSSELNVNALELDDSALYLCASSPPQASELFFGEGSRLTVL.

The chain recombines TRBV5-1 with TRBJ2-3; 9 nucleotides line up with TRBD2. This CDR3 spans 18 amino acids. CDR1 SGHRS and CDR2 YFSETQ come from the germline V gene. The trim removed 0 bases at V and 1 base at J, leaving 9 bases unmatched. The CDR3 here is CASSLALLAGTGTDTQYF. CDR3 nucleotide sequence: TGCGCCAGCAGCTTGGCCTTGCTAGCGGGAACGGGCACAGATACGCAGTATTTT.

This clone was observed a few times. The chain links TRBV10-2 to TRBJ2-2; perhaps TRBD2 as D (6 bases). Germline CDR1 reads WSHSY; CDR2 reads SAAADI. The CDR3 covers 13 residues. Trimming cost V 4 bases and J 4 bases, with 7 bases left between them. CDR3 DNA sequence: TGCGCCAGCAGTGCCGGGGGCACCGGGGAGCTGTTTTTT. This encodes CASSAGGTGELFF.